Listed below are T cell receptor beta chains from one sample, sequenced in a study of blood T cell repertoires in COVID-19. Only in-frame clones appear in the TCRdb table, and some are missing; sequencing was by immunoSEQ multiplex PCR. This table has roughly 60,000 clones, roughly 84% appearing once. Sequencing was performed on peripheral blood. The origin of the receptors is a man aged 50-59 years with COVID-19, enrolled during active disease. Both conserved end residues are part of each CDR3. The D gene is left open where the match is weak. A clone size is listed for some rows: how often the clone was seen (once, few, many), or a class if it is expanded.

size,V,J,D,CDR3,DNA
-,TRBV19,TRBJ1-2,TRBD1,CASNRDRAFGYTF,TGTGCCAGTAACCGGGACAGGGCATTCGGCTACACCTTC
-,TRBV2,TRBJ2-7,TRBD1,CASIGGATGGDEQYF,TGTGCCAGCATCGGGGGAGCGACAGGGGGCGACGAGCAGTACTTC
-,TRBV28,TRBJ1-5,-,CASSSGGFNQPQHF,TGTGCCAGCTCCTCGGGGGGCTTCAATCAGCCCCAGCATTTT
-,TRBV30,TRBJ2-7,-,CAWGPGLYEQYF,TGTGCCTGGGGCCCCGGACTCTACGAGCAGTACTTC
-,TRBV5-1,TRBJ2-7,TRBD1,CASSTNRGRRYEQYF,TGCGCCAGCAGCACCAACAGGGGGAGGAGGTACGAGCAGTACTTC
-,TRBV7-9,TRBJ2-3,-,CASSSGTGNTDTQYF,TGTGCCAGCAGCTCGGGAACGGGGAACACAGATACGCAGTATTTT
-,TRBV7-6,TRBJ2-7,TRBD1,CASSLVGQGAGEQYF,TGTGCCAGCAGCTTAGTGGGACAGGGGGCAGGCGAGCAGTACTTC
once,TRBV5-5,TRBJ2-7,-,CASSFGTLYEQYF,TGTGCCAGCAGCTTCGGGACACTCTACGAGCAGTACTTC
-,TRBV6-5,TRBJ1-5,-,CASSITGDSNQPQHF,TGTGCCAGCAGTATTACGGGGGATAGCAATCAGCCCCAGCATTTT
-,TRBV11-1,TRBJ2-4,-,CASKNPGTKNIQYF,TGTGCCAGCAAGAATCCGGGAACCAAAAACATTCAGTACTTC
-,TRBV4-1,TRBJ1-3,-,CASSQERSGNTIYF,TGCGCCAGCAGCCAAGAGCGGTCCGGAAACACCATATATTTT
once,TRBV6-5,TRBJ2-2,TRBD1,CASGGQASFGGELFF,TGTGCCAGCGGAGGACAGGCCAGTTTTGGCGGGGAGCTGTTTTTT
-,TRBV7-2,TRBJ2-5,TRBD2,CASSLDGRARETQYF,TGTGCCAGCAGCTTAGACGGGAGGGCCCGAGAGACCCAGTACTTC
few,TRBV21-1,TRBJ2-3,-,CASPDRGLADTQYF,TGTGCCAGTCCGGACAGGGGGCTAGCAGATACGCAGTATTTT
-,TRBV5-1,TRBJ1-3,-,CASSPGTLGNTIYF,TGCGCCAGCAGCCCCGGGACTCTTGGAAACACCATATATTTT
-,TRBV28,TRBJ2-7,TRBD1,CASSAPGQGPYEQYF,TGTGCCAGCAGTGCTCCGGGACAGGGCCCCTACGAGCAGTACTTC
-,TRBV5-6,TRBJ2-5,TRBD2,CASNPYGTSGGETQYF,TGTGCCAGCAACCCGTACGGGACTAGCGGCGGAGAGACCCAGTACTTC
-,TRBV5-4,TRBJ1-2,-,CASSSNSLLGYTF,TGTGCCAGCAGCTCGAACAGTTTACTTGGCTACACCTTC
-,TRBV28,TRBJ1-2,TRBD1,CASSPTGQGHGGYTF,TGTGCCAGCAGTCCAACAGGACAGGGCCATGGGGGCTACACCTTC
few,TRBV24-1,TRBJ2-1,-,CATSDLVNGRGINEQFF,TGTGCCACCAGTGACCTCGTGAACGGGAGAGGGATCAATGAGCAGTTCTTC
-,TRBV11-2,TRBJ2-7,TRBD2,CASSYSGTVTYEQCF,TGTGCCAGCAGTTATAGCGGGACCGTCACCTACGAGCAGTGCTTC
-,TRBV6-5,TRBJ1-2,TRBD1,CASRLTGGEGYTF,TGTGCCAGCAGACTAACAGGGGGAGAAGGCTACACCTTC
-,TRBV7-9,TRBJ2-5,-,CASSLDRGQETQYF,TGTGCCAGCAGCTTAGATCGGGGGCAAGAGACCCAGTACTTC
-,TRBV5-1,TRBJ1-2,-,CASSRDRGNYGYTF,TGCGCCAGCAGCCGCGACCGGGGAAACTATGGCTACACCTTC
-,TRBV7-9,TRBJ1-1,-,CASSPRERVREAFF,TGTGCCAGCAGCCCGAGGGAGAGGGTTCGGGAAGCTTTCTTT
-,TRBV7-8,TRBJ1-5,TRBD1,CASSFGNRGGNQPQHF,TGTGCCAGCAGCTTCGGCAACAGGGGGGGCAATCAGCCCCAGCATTTT
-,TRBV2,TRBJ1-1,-,CASRQGVMNTEAFF,TGTGCCAGCAGGCAGGGCGTTATGAACACTGAAGCTTTCTTT
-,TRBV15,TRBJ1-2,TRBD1,CATSRDPLIPGQGAGGYTF,TGTGCCACCAGCAGAGATCCCCTCATTCCGGGACAGGGGGCTGGCGGCTACACCTTC
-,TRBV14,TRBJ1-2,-,CASRLGSGFGYTF,TGTGCCAGCAGACTAGGTTCGGGTTTCGGCTACACCTTC
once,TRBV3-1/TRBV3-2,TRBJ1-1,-,CASTTRTEAFF,TGTGCCAGCACCACACGAACTGAAGCTTTCTTT
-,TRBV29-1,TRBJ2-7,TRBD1,CSVAWTGDYEQYF,TGCAGCGTTGCTTGGACAGGGGACTACGAGCAGTACTTC
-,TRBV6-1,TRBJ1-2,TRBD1,CASSDGTGRIYGYTF,TGTGCCAGCAGTGATGGGACAGGGCGAATCTATGGCTACACCTTC
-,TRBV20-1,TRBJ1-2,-,CSAYQDYGYTF,TGCAGTGCCTATCAGGACTATGGCTACACCTTC
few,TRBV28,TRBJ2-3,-,CASSLEGGVHSTDTQYF,TGTGCCAGCAGTTTAGAGGGAGGAGTCCATAGCACAGATACGCAGTATTTT
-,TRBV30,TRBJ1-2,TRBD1,CAWEQGAPPPGSGYTF,TGTGCCTGGGAACAGGGGGCACCGCCTCCTGGATCTGGCTACACCTTC
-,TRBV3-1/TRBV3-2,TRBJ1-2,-,CASSFRQVGYGYTF,TGTGCCAGCAGCTTCCGACAAGTAGGCTATGGCTACACCTTC
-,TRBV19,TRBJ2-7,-,CASSMIGGAQSHEQYF,TGTGCCAGTAGTATGATTGGGGGGGCGCAAAGTCACGAGCAGTACTTC
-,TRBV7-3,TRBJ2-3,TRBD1,CASSASGTARVDTQYF,TGTGCCAGCAGCGCTTCCGGGACAGCCCGAGTAGATACGCAGTATTTT
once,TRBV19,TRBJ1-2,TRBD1,CASSIDRGRDGYTF,TGTGCCAGTAGTATCGACAGGGGGCGAGATGGCTACACCTTC
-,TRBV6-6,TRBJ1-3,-,CASNQFSGNTIYF,TGTGCCAGCAATCAATTCTCTGGAAACACCATATATTTT
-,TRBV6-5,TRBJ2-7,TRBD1,CASSYSTGVSYAQYF,TGTGCCAGCAGTTACTCGACAGGGGTCTCCTACGCGCAGTACTTC
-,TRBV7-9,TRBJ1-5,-,CASSFQGTNQPQHF,TGTGCCAGCAGCTTTCAGGGAACTAATCAGCCCCAGCATTTT
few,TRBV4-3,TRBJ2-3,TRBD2,CASSQDLLAGASDTQYF,TGCGCCAGCAGCCAAGATCTACTAGCGGGAGCATCAGATACGCAGTATTTT
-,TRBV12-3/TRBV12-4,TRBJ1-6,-,CASSSLSYSPLHF,TGTGCCAGCAGTTCGTTGAGTTATTCACCCCTCCACTTT
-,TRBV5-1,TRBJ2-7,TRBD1,CASSPRTGYEQYF,TGCGCCAGCAGCCCTAGGACAGGGTACGAGCAGTACTTC